The entry below describes one T cell receptor (beta chain). The antigen remains unidentified. The data derive from a study of blood T cells in healthy people across ages. Peripheral blood, approximately 10 milliliters per donor, was collected. Overall study findings and caveats: Estimates drawn from one million T cells were deemed to understate diversity. The fall in TCR beta diversity per million T cells was roughly linear with age.

The V end was cut by 1 base, the J end by 3 bases, with 15 bases between. The CDR3 is 15 amino acids. The germline V gene has CDR1 DFQATT and CDR2 SNEGSKA (reference sequence). A second 7 to 11 cycle PCR used barcoded and J-beta primers. A template-switch adaptor containing 12 random nucleotides labeled each cDNA molecule. TCRdb re-called the 5' RACE reads through MiXCR, storing one row per CDR3 protein. Counted here are 920,000 or so distinct CDR3 sequences, 45% occurring once; the ten biggest clones make up under 20%. The sample consisted of blood. The chain couples TRBV20-1 to TRBJ1-1; tentatively, D is TRBD1 (5 bases). The TCR comes from a woman aged 55-75 years in good health. CDR3 DNA: TGCAGTGCTAGAGGCCTTAGAAAAGGGGACACTGAAGCTTTCTTT. This codes for CSARGLRKGDTEAFF.